Given below is one TCR beta chain in context. Its target is unknown. This record comes from a study of cytotoxic CD8 clonotypes in ibrutinib-treated CLL. The CDR3 has 15 residues. V gave up 6 bases and J gave up 3 bases; unmatched junction bases: 7. Germline CDR1 and CDR2: KGHSH and LQKENI. Findings and caveats of the study: Public clonotypes, found uncommonly, either contracted or stayed stable on treatment. Clonality went up at ibrutinib response and then declined back toward baseline at progression.

With sequencing, the targeted depth ranged from 1 in 200,000 to 1 in 1 million T cells. The data were produced by immunoSEQ multiplex PCR, yet TCRdb's version contains in-frame clones alone and is incomplete. The sample includes tens of thousands of clones, around 68% of them seen just once. Specimen: PBMCs, collected after 12 months of ibrutinib treatment. The chain is built from TRBV18 and TRBJ2-1; 8 bases line up with TRBD2. The receptor comes from a human donor with chronic lymphocytic leukemia. The CDR3, as DNA: TGTGCCAGCTCGCCGCGGGGGGCCCTCTACAATGAGCAGTTCTTC. Protein sequence: CASSPRGALYNEQFF.